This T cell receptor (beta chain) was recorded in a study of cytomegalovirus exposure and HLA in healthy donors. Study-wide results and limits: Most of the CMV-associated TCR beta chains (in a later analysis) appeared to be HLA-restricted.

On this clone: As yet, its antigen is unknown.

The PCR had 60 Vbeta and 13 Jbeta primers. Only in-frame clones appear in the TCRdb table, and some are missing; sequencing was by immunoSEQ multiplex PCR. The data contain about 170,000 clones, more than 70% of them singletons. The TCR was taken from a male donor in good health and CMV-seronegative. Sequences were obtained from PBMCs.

The CDR3 coding sequence is TGTGCCAGCAGTCCGAAAGTTCCGGGACTAGCGGGAGGGCCCCCCTACGAGCAGTACTTC. This encodes CASSPKVPGLAGGPPYEQYF. The chain employs TRBV27 and TRBJ2-7; 16 nucleotides align to TRBD2. Trimming at V came to 5 bases and at J to 2 bases, leaving 15 bases not matched to a gene. This CDR3 contains 20 residues. Germline V gene sequence: CDR1 MNHEY, CDR2 SMNVEV (reference sequence).